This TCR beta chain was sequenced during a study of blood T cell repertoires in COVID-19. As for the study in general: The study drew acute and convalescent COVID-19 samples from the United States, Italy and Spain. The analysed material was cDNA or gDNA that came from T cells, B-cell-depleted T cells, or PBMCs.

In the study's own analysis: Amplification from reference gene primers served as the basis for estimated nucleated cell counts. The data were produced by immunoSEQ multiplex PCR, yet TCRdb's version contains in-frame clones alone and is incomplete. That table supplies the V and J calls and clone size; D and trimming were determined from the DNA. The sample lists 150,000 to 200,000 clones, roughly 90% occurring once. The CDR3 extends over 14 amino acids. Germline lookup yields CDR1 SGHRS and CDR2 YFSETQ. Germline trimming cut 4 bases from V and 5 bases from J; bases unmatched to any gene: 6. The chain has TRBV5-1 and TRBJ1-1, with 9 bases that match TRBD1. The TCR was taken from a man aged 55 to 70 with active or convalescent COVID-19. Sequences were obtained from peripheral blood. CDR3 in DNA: TGCGCCAGCAGCGACCAACAGGGGGCTACTGAAGCTTTCTTT. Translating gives CASSDQQGATEAFF.